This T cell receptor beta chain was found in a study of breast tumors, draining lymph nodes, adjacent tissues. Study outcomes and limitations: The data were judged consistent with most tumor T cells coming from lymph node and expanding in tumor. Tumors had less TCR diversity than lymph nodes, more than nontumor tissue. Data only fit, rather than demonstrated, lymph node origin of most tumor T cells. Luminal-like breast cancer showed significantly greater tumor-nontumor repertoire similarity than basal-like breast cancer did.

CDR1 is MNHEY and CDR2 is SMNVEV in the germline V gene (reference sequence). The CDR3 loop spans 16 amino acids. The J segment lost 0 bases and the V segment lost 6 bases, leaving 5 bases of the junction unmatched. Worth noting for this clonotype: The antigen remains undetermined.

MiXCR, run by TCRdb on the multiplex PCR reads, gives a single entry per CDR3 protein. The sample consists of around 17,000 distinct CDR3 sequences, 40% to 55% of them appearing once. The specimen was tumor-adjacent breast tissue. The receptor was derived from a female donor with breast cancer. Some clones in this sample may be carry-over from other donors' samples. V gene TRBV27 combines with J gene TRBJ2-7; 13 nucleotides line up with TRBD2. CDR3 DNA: TGTGCCAGCAGCCGGACTAGCGGGGGTAGCTCCTACGAGCAGTACTTC. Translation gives CASSRTSGGSSYEQYF.